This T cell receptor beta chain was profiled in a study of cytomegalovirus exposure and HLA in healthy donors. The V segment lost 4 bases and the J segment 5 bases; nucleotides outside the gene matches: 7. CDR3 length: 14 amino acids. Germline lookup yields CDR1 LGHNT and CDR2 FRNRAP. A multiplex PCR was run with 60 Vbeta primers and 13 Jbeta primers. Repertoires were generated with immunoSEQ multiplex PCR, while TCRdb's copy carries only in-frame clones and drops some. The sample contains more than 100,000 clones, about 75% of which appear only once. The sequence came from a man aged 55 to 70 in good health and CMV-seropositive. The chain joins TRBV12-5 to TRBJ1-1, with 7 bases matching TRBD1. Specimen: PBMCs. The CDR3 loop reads CASGSRGIWTEAFF. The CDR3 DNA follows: TGTGCTAGTGGTTCCAGGGGGATATGGACTGAAGCTTTCTTT.